The following is a T cell receptor beta chain sequence with its context. TCRdb called the RACE reads again in MiXCR, with one record for every CDR3 protein. The table lists roughly 130,000 distinct CDR3 sequences, roughly 9.5% of them singletons. Losses at the gene ends were 5 bases for V and 3 bases for J; bases not matched to a gene: 5. Germline V gene data show CDR1 as DFQATT and CDR2 as SNEGSKA (reference sequence). The CDR3 loop spans 13 amino acids. The record originates from a study of human T cells and chemical hapten exposure. Documented time point: healthy volunteer bleed at 2 weeks. Unfractionated whole blood served as the source for total RNA extraction.

The sample consisted of whole blood. The sequence derives from a male donor in good health. Some clones in this sample may be carry-over from other donors' samples. V and J are TRBV20-1 and TRBJ2-3, with 7 nucleotides matching TRBD1. CDR3 region: CSAGRGLTDTQYF. The CDR3 coding sequence is TGCAGTGCTGGTAGGGGGCTGACAGATACGCAGTATTTT.